This passage covers 28 T cell receptor beta chains from one sample sequenced in a study of blood T cell repertoires in COVID-19. Some clones are missing from TCRdb's copy, which holds only in-frame ones; the method was immunoSEQ multiplex PCR. The data hold fewer than 200,000 clones, with over 75% observed a single time. The sample comprised peripheral blood. Receptor source: a man between 60 and 75 years old who had recovered from COVID-19.

The rearrangement links TRBV4-3 to TRBJ1-4, with 7 bases lining up with TRBD1. The CDR3 runs 16 residues. V trimming: 3 bases; J trimming: 8 bases; junction bases outside the gene matches: 12. Germline V gene data show CDR1 as LGHNA and CDR2 as YSLEER. CDR3 sequence: CASSQRRQGGKEKLFF. The CDR3 nucleotides are TGCGCCAGCAGCCAGCGCCGACAGGGTGGAAAGGAAAAACTGTTTTTT.

The chain is built from TRBV6-1 and TRBJ1-1; 7 bases agree with TRBD1. This CDR3 has 15 residues. In germline, CDR1 is MNHNS, CDR2 SASEGT. Trimming cost V 1 base and J 3 bases; bases outside gene matches: 5. CDR3 sequence reads: CASSEDRGFYTEAFF. CDR3 in DNA: TGTGCCAGCAGTGAAGACAGGGGCTTCTACACTGAAGCTTTCTTT.

J is TRBJ2-5 and V is TRBV7-7; 8 bases are shared with TRBD1. The CDR3 loop spans 15 amino acids. Germline lookup yields CDR1 SSHAT and CDR2 FNYEAQ (reference sequence). The CDR3 DNA sequence: TGTGCTAGCGGCCCCGGGACAGGAACGCAAGAGACCCAGTACTTC. Translated: CASGPGTGTQETQYF.

The gene calls are TRBV13 and TRBJ2-5; 14 bases line up with TRBD2. V shed 4 bases and J 0 bases; nucleotides not matched to a gene: 7. The germline CDR1 and CDR2 sequences are PRHDT and FYEKMQ (reference sequence). The CDR3 has 18 residues. CDR3 in DNA: TGTGCCAGCAGCTCCGGACTAGCGGGGGGTTGGTACCAAGAGACCCAGTACTTC. Amino acids: CASSSGLAGGWYQETQYF.

V is TRBV19 and J is TRBJ2-1; TRBD2 might be the D (5 bases). CDR3 size: 13 residues. CDR1 LNHDA and CDR2 SQIVND come from the germline V gene (reference sequence). Trimming pared 6 bases from V and 9 bases from J, leaving 15 bases between. The chain's CDR3 is CASSILDPGEQFF. DNA for the CDR3: TGTGCCAGTAGCATACTAGACCCGGGTGAGCAGTTCTTC.

The sample holds a few counts of this clone. The rearrangement links TRBV18 to TRBJ2-1, with 10 bases identical to TRBD1. V shed 2 bases, J shed 6 bases, and the junction held 4 bases outside the gene matches. The length of the CDR3 is 15 residues. Germline values: CDR1 KGHSH, CDR2 LQKENI. The CDR3 here is CASSPSWTGGNEQFF. In nucleotides, the CDR3 is TGTGCCAGCTCACCAAGTTGGACAGGGGGCAATGAGCAGTTCTTC.

This clone showed up just once. The chain is built from TRBV28 and TRBJ1-4, with TRBD1 matching 9 bases. Trimming took 5 bases from V and 8 from J; bases not matched to a gene: 6. The CDR3 is made up of 14 amino acids. Looked up from germline, CDR1 is MDHEN and CDR2 is SYDVKM. As DNA, the CDR3 is TGTGCCAGCAGTAGTGGACAGGGGCAAGAAAAACTGTTTTTT. This sequence encodes CASSSGQGQEKLFF.

This clone was picked up many times. The genes are TRBV5-6 and TRBJ2-7; 7 bases are a match to TRBD1. In germline, CDR1 is SGHDT, CDR2 YYEEEE. The CDR3 loop spans 14 amino acids. Germline trimming cut 2 bases from V and 2 bases from J; bases unmatched to any gene: 4. CDR3 loop: CASSLGTATYEQYF. The CDR3 DNA follows: TGTGCCAGCAGCTTAGGGACAGCGACCTACGAGCAGTACTTC.

The rearrangement links TRBV11-1 to TRBJ1-1; D is ambiguous. V was shortened by 4 bases and J by 7 bases, with 10 bases between the two germline ends. The CDR3 runs 12 residues. CDR1 and CDR2 (germline): SGHAT, FQDESV (reference sequence). The CDR3 spells CASSSTRIEAFF. CDR3 DNA: TGTGCCAGCAGCTCCACGAGGATTGAAGCTTTCTTT. Drawing the rest from reference TRBV11-1 and TRBJ1-1, the complete variable domain is EAEVAQSPRYKITEKSQAVAFWCDPISGHATLYWYRQILGQGPELLVQFQDESVVDDSQLPKDRFSAERLKGVDSTLKIQPAELGDSAMYLCASSSTRIEAFFGQGTRLTVV.

The chain couples TRBV7-6 to TRBJ2-7, with TRBD2 identical over 8 bases. V lost 4 bases to trimming and J lost 10 bases; unmatched junction nucleotides: 6. This CDR3 is 12 amino acids long. Germline-derived CDR1 and CDR2 are SGHVS and FNYEAQ. CDR3 sequence (DNA): TGTGCCAGCAGCTCCCGAGCGGGGGCCCAGTACTTC. Translated, it gives CASSSRAGAQYF.

The J gene is TRBJ2-7, the V gene TRBV4-2; 10 positions agree with TRBD2. The CDR3 is 15 amino acids. V dropped 2 bases and J dropped 1; count of bases not matched to a gene: 2. CDR1 is LGHNA, CDR2 YNFKEQ, per germline. The CDR3 DNA reads as TGTGCCAGCAGCCAACAGCGGGGGGGATCCTACGAGCAGTACTTC. Translating it yields CASSQQRGGSYEQYF.

The chain links TRBV28 to TRBJ2-7; 9 bases fit TRBD1. V was clipped by 5 bases and J by 3 bases; unmatched bases: 17. The CDR3 extends over 18 amino acids. The germline V gene encodes CDR1 MDHEN and CDR2 SYDVKM. As DNA, the CDR3 is TGTGCCAGCAGTCCTAGAAAGTTGGGGACAGGGCTTCACTACGAGCAGTACTTC. Amino acid sequence: CASSPRKLGTGLHYEQYF.

This clone was seen only a few times. The V call is TRBV28, the J call TRBJ2-2; 8 nucleotides agree with TRBD1. The CDR3 runs to 15 residues. Germline values: CDR1 MDHEN, CDR2 SYDVKM. V shed 6 bases and J 0 bases; nucleotides not matched to a gene: 3. CDR3 region: CASSIQGANTGELFF. As DNA, the CDR3 is TGTGCCAGCAGCATACAGGGGGCGAACACCGGGGAGCTGTTTTTT.

V gene TRBV27 combines with J gene TRBJ2-7; 10 nucleotides align to TRBD1. The length of the CDR3 is 18 residues. With 2 bases clipped from V and 5 bases from J, the junction kept 15 bases outside the gene matches. Looked up from germline, CDR1 is MNHEY and CDR2 is SMNVEV (reference sequence). The CDR3 is CASSLPDRGQVEAHEQYF. In DNA, the CDR3 is TGTGCCAGCAGTTTACCCGACAGGGGGCAAGTCGAAGCCCACGAGCAGTACTTC.

The chain uses TRBV18 and TRBJ1-3, with 9 bases lining up with TRBD1. V shed 3 bases and J 1 base; nucleotides not matched to a gene: 4. The CDR3 length is 16 residues. The germline V gene has CDR1 KGHSH and CDR2 LQKENI. The CDR3 is CASSPSGQGSGNTIYF. CDR3 nucleotide sequence: TGTGCCAGCTCACCCTCGGGACAGGGATCTGGAAACACCATATATTTT.

The chain uses TRBV6-1 and TRBJ2-4, with a weak D call TRBD2 (5 bases). The CDR3 spans 15 residues. The germline V and J ends were trimmed by 5 bases and 1 base, with 12 bases remaining between them. CDR1 MNHNS and CDR2 SASEGT come from the germline V gene. The CDR3 loop reads CASSSGVFAKNIQYF. CDR3 bases: TGTGCCAGCAGTTCCGGGGTTTTCGCCAAAAACATTCAGTACTTC.

The J gene is TRBJ1-2, the V gene TRBV29-1; D is undetermined. Per germline, CDR1 SQVTM and CDR2 ANQGSEA. Trimming took 5 bases from V and 11 from J, leaving 6 bases between them. This CDR3 comprises 8 residues. CDR3 DNA: TGCAGCGTTTCTATTTACACCTTC. This sequence encodes CSVSIYTF.

The rearrangement links TRBV10-3 to TRBJ1-2; TRBD1 matches at 7 bases. The CDR3 is 11 residues long. With V trimmed by 10 bases and J by 7 bases, 6 bases remained unmatched. Germline V gene data show CDR1 as ENHRY and CDR2 as SYGVKD. The CDR3 coding sequence is TGTGCCACCGACAGGGAAGGTGGCTACACCTTC. Protein product: CATDREGGYTF.

The CDR3 is CASSYLGTGDGYTF. In DNA, the CDR3 is TGTGCCAGCAGTTACTTGGGGACAGGGGACGGCTACACCTTC. The gene calls are TRBV6-2 or TRBV6-3 and TRBJ1-2; 10 bases align to TRBD1. CDR1 MNHEY and CDR2 SVGEGT come from the germline V gene. CDR3 length equals 14 residues. Trimming removed 1 base from V and 8 bases from J; junction bases left unmatched: 4.

The CDR3 sequence: CASSWGQSGNQPQHF. CDR3 in DNA: TGTGCCAGCAGCTGGGGACAATCGGGCAATCAGCCCCAGCATTTT. The rearrangement links TRBV7-2 to TRBJ1-5, with D possibly being TRBD1 (6 bases). The CDR3 has 15 amino acids. Trimming took 4 bases from V and 2 from J, leaving 12 bases between them. Germline V gene sequence: CDR1 SGHTA, CDR2 FQGNSA. Filled out from reference TRBV7-2 and TRBJ1-5, the complete variable domain reads GAGVSQSPSNKVTEKGKDVELRCDPISGHTALYWYRQSLGQGLEFLIYFQGNSAPDKSGLPSDRFSAERTGGSVSTLTIQRTQQEDSAVYLCASSWGQSGNQPQHFGDGTRLSIL.

This clone was recorded at least ten times. V usage is TRBV4-1 and J usage is TRBJ2-7, with a possible D match to TRBD1 (5 bases). The V end was cut by 0 bases, the J end by 2 bases, with 11 bases between. Germline V gives CDR1 MGHRA, CDR2 YSYEKL. The CDR3 has 15 amino acids. The CDR3 protein is CASSQEVSRAYEQYF. The CDR3 nucleotides are TGCGCCAGCAGCCAAGAAGTAAGCAGGGCCTACGAGCAGTACTTC.

The gene calls are TRBV3-1 (or the pseudogene TRBV3-2) and TRBJ2-3, with TRBD2 identical over 7 bases. Germline CDR1 reads LGHDT; CDR2 reads YNNKEL (reference sequence). The CDR3 totals 18 residues. The junction had 12 bases not matched to a gene; V was cut back by 0 bases and J by 3 bases. Written as DNA, the CDR3 is TGTGCCAGCAGCCAAGATCAGTCCAGCGGGGAACCTACAGATACGCAGTATTTT. This codes for CASSQDQSSGEPTDTQYF.

The chain joins TRBV19 to TRBJ2-7, with 10 positions matching TRBD1. The V and J ends lost 5 bases and 7 bases, in that order; junction bases with no gene match: 14. There are 16 residues in the CDR3. Germline-derived CDR1 and CDR2 are LNHDA and SQIVND (reference sequence). Here the CDR3 DNA reads TGTGCCAGTAGTCAACGGGACAGGGGCCGCCAATGGGAGCAGTACTTC. Translating it yields CASSQRDRGRQWEQYF.

This chain uses TRBV9 with TRBJ1-1, with D possibly being TRBD1 (5 bases). Germline V gives CDR1 SGDLS, CDR2 YYNGEE. V was cut by 2 bases and J by 1 base, with 6 bases left in between. The length of the CDR3 is 13 residues. The CDR3 bases are TGTGCCAGCAGCGTTCAGGGGAACACTGAAGCTTTCTTT. This sequence encodes CASSVQGNTEAFF.

The chain is built from TRBV12-5 and TRBJ2-5; D gene ambiguous. The V gene lost 5 bases and the J gene lost 3 bases, with 19 bases spanning the gap. This CDR3 contains 16 residues. Germline assignment: CDR1 LGHNT and CDR2 FRNRAP. CDR3 residues: CASGPPELRKEETQYF. In DNA form, the CDR3 reads TGTGCTAGTGGTCCGCCAGAGTTGAGGAAGGAAGAGACCCAGTACTTC. The full variable domain, rest sourced from reference TRBV12-5 and TRBJ2-5, is DARVTQTPRHKVTEMGQEVTMRCQPILGHNTVFWYRQTMMQGLELLAYFRNRAPLDDSGMPKDRFSAEMPDATLATLKIQPSEPRDSAVYFCASGPPELRKEETQYFGPGTRLLVL.

Only a few counts were recorded for this clone. This chain uses TRBV5-4 with TRBJ2-7, with a possible D match to TRBD2 (5 bases). Germline CDR1 and CDR2: SGHNT and YYREEE (reference sequence). The CDR3 has 16 residues. V lost 2 bases, J lost 2 bases, and 17 bases lay in between. Here the CDR3 reads CASSFPPGEGTYEQYF. As DNA, the CDR3 is TGTGCCAGCAGCTTTCCCCCTGGCGAGGGTACCTACGAGCAGTACTTC.

This clone was found once. Here the CDR3 reads CASSLDFSMNTEAFF. The DNA for the CDR3 is TGTGCCAGCAGCTTGGACTTTAGTATGAACACTGAAGCTTTCTTT. The chain uses TRBV5-5 and TRBJ1-1; the D is unclear. CDR1 SGHKS and CDR2 YYEKEE come from the germline V gene (reference sequence). The V end lost 0 bases, the J end lost 0 bases, and 9 bases lay between the germline ends. The CDR3 runs to 15 residues.

The chain employs TRBV6-2 or TRBV6-3 and TRBJ1-5, with D uncertain. Germline CDR1 is MNHEY and CDR2 is SVGEGT. The CDR3 loop spans 16 amino acids. Trimming stripped 1 base from V and 0 bases from J, with 10 bases between. CDR3 nucleotide sequence: TGTGCCAGCAGTTACTACCGGTTTGGTAGCAATCAGCCCCAGCATTTT. Its translation: CASSYYRFGSNQPQHF.